A selection of T cell receptor beta chains follows, all from one sample in a study of T cells in Graves' hyperthyroidism and ophthalmopathy. TCRdb itself ran the multiplex PCR reads through MiXCR, one entry per CDR3 protein. This sample has about 400,000 distinct CDR3 sequences; more than 15% occur once, and the top ten carry 28%. Sample: blood. The receptors shown here come from a woman aged 18-35 years with Graves' hyperthyroidism that later progressed to Graves' ophthalmopathy. The CDR3 runs from the conserved cysteine through the conserved F or W. A D gene is named only where the DNA matches it firmly. Only some rows state a clone size, as once, few, many or a class for expanded clones.

v_gene: TRBV5-1; j_gene: TRBJ1-4; abundance: NA; d_gene: TRBD1; len: 16; CDR3aa: CASSWGTGENNEKLFF; CDR3nt: TGCGCCAGCAGCTGGGGGACAGGGGAGAATAATGAAAAACTGTTTTTT
v_gene: TRBV7-2; j_gene: TRBJ2-7; abundance: many; d_gene: NA; len: 17; CDR3aa: CASSLTLGHVGGNEQYF; CDR3nt: TGTGCCAGCAGTTTAACCCTGGGACATGTCGGGGGGAACGAGCAGTACTTC
v_gene: TRBV27; j_gene: TRBJ1-6; abundance: NA; d_gene: NA; len: 13; CDR3aa: CASSLSRASPLHF; CDR3nt: TGTGCCAGCAGTTTAAGCAGGGCTTCACCCCTCCACTTT
v_gene: TRBV7-8; j_gene: TRBJ2-3; abundance: NA; d_gene: TRBD2; len: 21; CDR3aa: CASSLALGQRTGLAATDTQYF; CDR3nt: TGTGCCAGCAGCTTAGCGTTGGGGCAGAGAACTGGACTAGCGGCCACAGATACGCAGTATTTT
v_gene: TRBV9; j_gene: TRBJ2-7; abundance: few; d_gene: NA; len: 14; CDR3aa: CASSVDHSSYEQYF; CDR3nt: TGTGCCAGCAGCGTAGATCACAGCTCCTACGAGCAGTACTTC
v_gene: TRBV12-3/TRBV12-4; j_gene: TRBJ2-2; abundance: many; d_gene: NA; len: 13; CDR3aa: CASSPREAGELFF; CDR3nt: TGTGCCAGCAGTCCGAGGGAGGCCGGGGAGCTGTTTTTT
v_gene: TRBV28; j_gene: TRBJ2-7; abundance: many; d_gene: NA; len: 11; CDR3aa: CASSRSYEQYF; CDR3nt: TGTGCCAGCAGTCGTTCTTACGAGCAGTACTTC
v_gene: TRBV10-3; j_gene: TRBJ2-2; abundance: few; d_gene: NA; len: 15; CDR3aa: CAISEGGLGTGELFF; CDR3nt: TGTGCCATCAGTGAAGGTGGCCTTGGGACCGGGGAGCTGTTTTTT
v_gene: TRBV5-1; j_gene: TRBJ1-5; abundance: many; d_gene: NA; len: 15; CDR3aa: CASSFGGTKGQPQHF; CDR3nt: TGCGCCAGCAGCTTTGGCGGAACTAAGGGGCAGCCCCAGCATTTT
v_gene: TRBV7-9; j_gene: TRBJ2-4; abundance: many; d_gene: NA; len: 15; CDR3aa: CASSLDGGTKNIQYF; CDR3nt: TGTGCCAGCAGCTTAGATGGGGGGACCAAAAACATTCAGTACTTC
v_gene: TRBV28; j_gene: TRBJ2-3; abundance: many; d_gene: TRBD1; len: 16; CDR3aa: CASITSGTASTDTQYF; CDR3nt: TGTGCCAGCATCACGTCCGGGACAGCCAGTACAGATACGCAGTATTTT
v_gene: TRBV4-2; j_gene: TRBJ2-2; abundance: NA; d_gene: TRBD2; len: 16; CDR3aa: CASSHGLAGNTGELFF; CDR3nt: TGTGCCAGCAGCCACGGACTAGCGGGAAACACCGGGGAGCTGTTTTTT
v_gene: TRBV6-5; j_gene: TRBJ1-3; abundance: NA; d_gene: TRBD1; len: 18; CDR3aa: CASSYSGPQGTTGNTIYF; CDR3nt: TGTGCCAGCAGTTACTCGGGTCCACAGGGGACAACTGGAAACACCATATATTTT
v_gene: TRBV19; j_gene: TRBJ2-1; abundance: NA; d_gene: NA; len: 14; CDR3aa: CASTSLTDHNEQFF; CDR3nt: TGTGCCAGTACTTCTCTGACAGACCACAATGAGCAGTTCTTC
v_gene: TRBV7-9; j_gene: TRBJ1-6; abundance: once; d_gene: TRBD1; len: 15; CDR3aa: CASSQRDRGRSPLHF; CDR3nt: TGTGCCAGCAGCCAGAGGGACAGGGGCCGTTCACCCCTCCACTTT
v_gene: TRBV24-1; j_gene: TRBJ2-1; abundance: NA; d_gene: NA; len: 16; CDR3aa: CATSDLSTTRSGEQFF; CDR3nt: TGTGCCACCAGTGATTTGTCCACGACCCGATCAGGTGAGCAGTTCTTC
v_gene: TRBV20-1; j_gene: TRBJ2-7; abundance: many; d_gene: TRBD2; len: 15; CDR3aa: CSAAVTSSSFYEQYF; CDR3nt: TGCAGTGCTGCGGTGACTAGCTCTAGTTTTTACGAGCAGTACTTC
v_gene: TRBV20-1; j_gene: TRBJ1-1; abundance: many; d_gene: NA; len: 16; CDR3aa: CSAETPSYGMSTEAFF; CDR3nt: TGCAGTGCCGAAACACCGTCTTACGGCATGAGCACTGAAGCTTTCTTT
v_gene: TRBV24-1; j_gene: TRBJ2-2; abundance: many; d_gene: NA; len: 14; CDR3aa: CATSDSGYAGELFF; CDR3nt: TGTGCCACCAGTGATTCTGGATACGCCGGGGAGCTGTTTTTT
v_gene: TRBV7-9; j_gene: TRBJ1-1; abundance: many; d_gene: NA; len: 12; CDR3aa: CASSHTDSEAFF; CDR3nt: TGTGCCAGCAGCCATACGGACAGTGAAGCTTTCTTT
v_gene: TRBV4-1; j_gene: TRBJ2-2; abundance: NA; d_gene: NA; len: 15; CDR3aa: CASSQGLAVTGELFF; CDR3nt: TGCGCCAGCAGCCAAGGTTTAGCGGTCACCGGGGAGCTGTTTTTT
v_gene: TRBV6-1; j_gene: TRBJ2-2; abundance: once; d_gene: NA; len: 11; CDR3aa: CASWFGRELFF; CDR3nt: TGTGCCAGCTGGTTTGGGAGGGAGCTGTTTTTT
v_gene: TRBV3-1; j_gene: TRBJ2-1; abundance: many; d_gene: NA; len: 14; CDR3aa: CASSERESFNEQFF; CDR3nt: TGTGCCAGCAGCGAACGCGAGTCTTTCAATGAGCAGTTCTTC
v_gene: TRBV28; j_gene: TRBJ2-5; abundance: many; d_gene: TRBD2; len: 17; CDR3aa: CASSLEVGGGPSETQYF; CDR3nt: TGTGCCAGCAGTTTAGAGGTGGGGGGAGGGCCCTCGGAGACCCAGTACTTC
v_gene: TRBV7-9; j_gene: TRBJ1-2; abundance: many; d_gene: NA; len: 12; CDR3aa: CASSLSGGGYTF; CDR3nt: TGTGCCAGCAGCCTCAGTGGGGGGGGCTACACCTTC
v_gene: TRBV2; j_gene: TRBJ2-3; abundance: NA; d_gene: TRBD2; len: 15; CDR3aa: CASSELAGGLDTQYF; CDR3nt: TGTGCCAGCAGTGAGCTCGCGGGAGGACTCGATACGCAGTATTTT
v_gene: TRBV5-1; j_gene: TRBJ1-1; abundance: many; d_gene: NA; len: 14; CDR3aa: CASSLARTNTEAFF; CDR3nt: TGCGCCAGCAGCTTGGCCCGGACGAACACTGAAGCTTTCTTT
v_gene: TRBV2; j_gene: TRBJ2-4; abundance: many; d_gene: TRBD2; len: 17; CDR3aa: CASSEERGTTSLGIQYF; CDR3nt: TGTGCCAGCAGTGAAGAACGGGGGACTACGTCCCTGGGCATTCAGTACTTC
v_gene: TRBV18; j_gene: TRBJ1-1; abundance: many; d_gene: NA; len: 12; CDR3aa: CASSNRELEAFF; CDR3nt: TGTGCCAGCTCAAATCGGGAGCTTGAAGCTTTCTTT
v_gene: TRBV12-3/TRBV12-4; j_gene: TRBJ1-2; abundance: many; d_gene: NA; len: 13; CDR3aa: CASSLQTGVGYTF; CDR3nt: TGTGCCAGCAGTCTACAAACTGGGGTCGGCTACACCTTC
v_gene: TRBV11-2; j_gene: TRBJ2-1; abundance: many; d_gene: TRBD2; len: 17; CDR3aa: CASSPRGGAGGPGEQFF; CDR3nt: TGTGCCAGCAGCCCCAGAGGGGGAGCGGGAGGGCCGGGGGAGCAGTTCTTC
v_gene: TRBV28; j_gene: TRBJ1-1; abundance: few; d_gene: NA; len: 11; CDR3aa: CASSPGTTAFF; CDR3nt: TGTGCCAGCAGTCCGGGGACAACCGCTTTCTTT
v_gene: TRBV5-5; j_gene: TRBJ2-7; abundance: many; d_gene: TRBD1; len: 15; CDR3aa: CASSPTGSAYGEQYF; CDR3nt: TGTGCCAGCAGCCCGACAGGGTCGGCGTATGGCGAGCAGTACTTC
v_gene: TRBV2; j_gene: TRBJ1-4; abundance: few; d_gene: NA; len: 12; CDR3aa: CASGGTNEKLFF; CDR3nt: TGTGCCTCTGGCGGGACTAATGAAAAACTGTTTTTT
v_gene: TRBV5-8; j_gene: TRBJ2-7; abundance: few; d_gene: TRBD2; len: 15; CDR3aa: CASSLELGLAGEQYF; CDR3nt: TGTGCCAGCAGCTTGGAACTAGGCCTAGCGGGGGAGCAGTACTTC
v_gene: TRBV6-1; j_gene: TRBJ1-5; abundance: few; d_gene: NA; len: 18; CDR3aa: CASNHRPQLPYSNQPQHF; CDR3nt: TGTGCCAGCAATCACAGGCCACAGCTTCCTTATAGCAATCAGCCCCAGCATTTT
v_gene: TRBV27; j_gene: TRBJ1-5; abundance: many; d_gene: TRBD1; len: 15; CDR3aa: CASSLAGTGYQPQHF; CDR3nt: TGTGCCAGCAGTTTAGCCGGGACAGGGTATCAGCCCCAGCATTTT
v_gene: TRBV3-1; j_gene: TRBJ2-2; abundance: many; d_gene: NA; len: 18; CDR3aa: CASSQDREAGDGAGELFF; CDR3nt: TGTGCCAGCAGCCAAGATCGGGAGGCAGGGGATGGGGCCGGGGAGCTGTTTTTT
v_gene: TRBV10-3; j_gene: TRBJ2-3; abundance: NA; d_gene: NA; len: 16; CDR3aa: CAISESRGQAGDTQYF; CDR3nt: TGTGCCATCAGTGAGTCGAGGGGACAAGCGGGAGATACGCAGTATTTT
v_gene: TRBV25-1; j_gene: TRBJ2-1; abundance: few; d_gene: NA; len: 18; CDR3aa: CASSESPGGAQSYNEQFF; CDR3nt: TGTGCCAGCAGTGAATCCCCGGGTGGGGCGCAATCCTACAATGAGCAGTTCTTC
v_gene: TRBV27; j_gene: TRBJ1-2; abundance: few; d_gene: NA; len: 13; CDR3aa: CASRPGLSYGYTF; CDR3nt: TGTGCCAGCAGGCCGGGGCTTAGCTATGGCTACACCTTC
v_gene: TRBV13; j_gene: TRBJ1-5; abundance: many; d_gene: NA; len: 14; CDR3aa: CASSSRTDNQPQHF; CDR3nt: TGTGCCAGCAGCAGCAGGACAGACAATCAGCCCCAGCATTTT
v_gene: TRBV4-2; j_gene: TRBJ2-1; abundance: NA; d_gene: NA; len: 16; CDR3aa: CASSQEWGRVYNEQFF; CDR3nt: TGTGCCAGCAGCCAAGAATGGGGGAGAGTCTACAATGAGCAGTTCTTC
v_gene: TRBV27; j_gene: TRBJ2-2; abundance: NA; d_gene: NA; len: 16; CDR3aa: CASSSEHLVITGELFF; CDR3nt: TGTGCCAGCAGTTCCGAACACTTGGTTATTACCGGGGAGCTGTTTTTT
v_gene: TRBV7-9; j_gene: TRBJ2-5; abundance: NA; d_gene: TRBD2; len: 15; CDR3aa: CASSLGGRVQETQYF; CDR3nt: TGTGCCAGCAGCTTGGGGGGGAGGGTCCAAGAGACCCAGTACTTC